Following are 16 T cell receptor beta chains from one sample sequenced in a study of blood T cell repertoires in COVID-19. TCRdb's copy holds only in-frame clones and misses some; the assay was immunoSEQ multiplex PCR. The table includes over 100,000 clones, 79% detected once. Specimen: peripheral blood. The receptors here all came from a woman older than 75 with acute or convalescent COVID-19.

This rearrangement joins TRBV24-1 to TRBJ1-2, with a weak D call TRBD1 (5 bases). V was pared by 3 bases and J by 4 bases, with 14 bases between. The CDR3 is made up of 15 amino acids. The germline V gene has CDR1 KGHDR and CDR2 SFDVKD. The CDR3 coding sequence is TGTGCCACCAGTGATGCGCGGGACGGTTCCTATGGCTACACCTTC. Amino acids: CATSDARDGSYGYTF.

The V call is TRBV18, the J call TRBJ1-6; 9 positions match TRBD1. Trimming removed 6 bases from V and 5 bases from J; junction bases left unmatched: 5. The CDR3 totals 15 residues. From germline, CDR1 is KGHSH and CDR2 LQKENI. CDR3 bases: TGTGCCAGCTCCCCCACAGGGGGCGATAATTCACCCCTCCACTTT. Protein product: CASSPTGGDNSPLHF.

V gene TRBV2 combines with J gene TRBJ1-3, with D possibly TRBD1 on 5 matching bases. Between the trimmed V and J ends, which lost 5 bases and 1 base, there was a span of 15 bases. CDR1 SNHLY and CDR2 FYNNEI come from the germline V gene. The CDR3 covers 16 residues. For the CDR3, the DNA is TGTGCCAGCAGTTATTCTGGGGGAGGTTCTGGAAACACCATATATTTT. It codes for CASSYSGGGSGNTIYF.

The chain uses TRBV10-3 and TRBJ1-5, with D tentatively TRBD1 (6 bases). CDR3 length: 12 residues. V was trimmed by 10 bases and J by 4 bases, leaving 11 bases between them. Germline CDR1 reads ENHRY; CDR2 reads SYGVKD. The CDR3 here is CATGQPNQPQHF. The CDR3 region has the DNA TGTGCCACAGGACAGCCGAATCAGCCCCAGCATTTT.

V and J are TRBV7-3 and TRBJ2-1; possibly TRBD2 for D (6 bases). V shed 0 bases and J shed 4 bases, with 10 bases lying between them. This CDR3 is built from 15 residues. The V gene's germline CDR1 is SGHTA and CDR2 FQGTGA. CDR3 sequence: CASSLTRAGYNEQFF. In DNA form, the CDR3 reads TGTGCCAGCAGCTTAACGCGTGCGGGGTACAATGAGCAGTTCTTC.

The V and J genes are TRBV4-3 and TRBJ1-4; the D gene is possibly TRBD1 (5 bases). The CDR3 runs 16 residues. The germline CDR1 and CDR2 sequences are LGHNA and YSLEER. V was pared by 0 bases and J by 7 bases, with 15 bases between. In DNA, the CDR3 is TGCGCCAGCAGCCAAGATATGTTGCGGGGGTCTGAAAAACTGTTTTTT. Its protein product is CASSQDMLRGSEKLFF.

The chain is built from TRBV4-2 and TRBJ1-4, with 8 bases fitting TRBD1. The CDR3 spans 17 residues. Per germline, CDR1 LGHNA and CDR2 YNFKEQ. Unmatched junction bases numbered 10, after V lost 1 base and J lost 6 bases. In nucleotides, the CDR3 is TGTGCCAGCAGCCAAGGGGCAGGGGGCGTTTCGGATGAAAAACTGTTTTTT. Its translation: CASSQGAGGVSDEKLFF.

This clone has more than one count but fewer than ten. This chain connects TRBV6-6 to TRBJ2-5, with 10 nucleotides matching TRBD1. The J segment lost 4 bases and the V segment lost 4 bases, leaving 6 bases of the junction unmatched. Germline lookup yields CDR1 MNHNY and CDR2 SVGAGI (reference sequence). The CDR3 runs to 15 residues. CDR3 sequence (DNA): TGTGCCAGCAGTTCCGGGACAGGGGCGAGAGAGACCCAGTACTTC. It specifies CASSSGTGARETQYF.

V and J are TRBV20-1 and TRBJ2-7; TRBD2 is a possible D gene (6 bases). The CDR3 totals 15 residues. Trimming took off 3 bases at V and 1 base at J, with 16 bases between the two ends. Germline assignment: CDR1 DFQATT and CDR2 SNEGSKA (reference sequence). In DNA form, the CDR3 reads TGCAGTGCTAGTGCGGTAGGAGGGGCATCCTACGAGCAGTACTTC. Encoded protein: CSASAVGGASYEQYF.

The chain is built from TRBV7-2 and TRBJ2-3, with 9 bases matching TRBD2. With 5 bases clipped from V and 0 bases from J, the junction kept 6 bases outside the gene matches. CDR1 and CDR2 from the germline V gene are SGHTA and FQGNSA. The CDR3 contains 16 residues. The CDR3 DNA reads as TGTGCCAGCAGCAGACTAGCGGCTATTAGCACAGATACGCAGTATTTT. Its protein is CASSRLAAISTDTQYF.

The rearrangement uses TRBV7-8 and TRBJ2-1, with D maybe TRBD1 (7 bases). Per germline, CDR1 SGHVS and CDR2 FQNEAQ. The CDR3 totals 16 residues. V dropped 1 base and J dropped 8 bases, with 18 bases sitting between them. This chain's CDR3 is CASSLEGRQGVDEQFF. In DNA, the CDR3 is TGTGCCAGCAGCTTAGAAGGGAGGCAGGGGGTCGATGAGCAGTTCTTC.

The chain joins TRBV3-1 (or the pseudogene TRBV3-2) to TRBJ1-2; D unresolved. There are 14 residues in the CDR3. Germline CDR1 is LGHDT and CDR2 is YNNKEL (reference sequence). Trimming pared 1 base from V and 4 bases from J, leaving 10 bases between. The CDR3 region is CASSQGSRPYGYTF. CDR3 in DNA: TGTGCCAGCAGCCAAGGTTCCCGTCCCTATGGCTACACCTTC.

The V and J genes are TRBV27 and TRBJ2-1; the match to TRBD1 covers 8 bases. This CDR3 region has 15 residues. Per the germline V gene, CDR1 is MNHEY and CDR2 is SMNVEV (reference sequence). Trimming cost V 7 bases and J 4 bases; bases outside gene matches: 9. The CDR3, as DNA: TGTGCCAGCAAGCCGAGGACAGGGTCGTACAATGAGCAGTTCTTC. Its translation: CASKPRTGSYNEQFF.

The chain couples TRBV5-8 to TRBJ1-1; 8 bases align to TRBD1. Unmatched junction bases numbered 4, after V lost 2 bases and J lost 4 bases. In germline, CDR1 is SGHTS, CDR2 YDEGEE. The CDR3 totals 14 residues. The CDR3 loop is CASSLDRGSTEAFF. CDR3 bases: TGTGCCAGCAGCTTAGACAGGGGTAGCACTGAAGCTTTCTTT. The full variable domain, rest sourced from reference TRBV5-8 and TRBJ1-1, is EAGVTQSPTHLIKTRGQQATLRCSPISGHTSVYWYQQALGLGLQFLLWYDEGEERNRGNFPPRFSGRQFPNYSSELNVNALELEDSALYLCASSLDRGSTEAFFGQGTRLTVV.

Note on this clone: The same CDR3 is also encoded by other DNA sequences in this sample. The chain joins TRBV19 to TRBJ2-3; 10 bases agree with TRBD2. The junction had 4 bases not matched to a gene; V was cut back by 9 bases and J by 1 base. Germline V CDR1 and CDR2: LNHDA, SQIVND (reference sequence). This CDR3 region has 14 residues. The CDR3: CASKREGRTDTQYF. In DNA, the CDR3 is TGTGCCAGCAAGCGGGAGGGCCGCACAGATACGCAGTATTTT.

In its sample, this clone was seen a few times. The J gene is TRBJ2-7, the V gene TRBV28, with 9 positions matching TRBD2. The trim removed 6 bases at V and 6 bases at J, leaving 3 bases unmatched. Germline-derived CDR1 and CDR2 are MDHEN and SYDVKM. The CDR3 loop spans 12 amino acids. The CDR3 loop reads CASRGLASEQYF. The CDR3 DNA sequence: TGTGCCAGCAGAGGACTAGCGAGCGAGCAGTACTTC.